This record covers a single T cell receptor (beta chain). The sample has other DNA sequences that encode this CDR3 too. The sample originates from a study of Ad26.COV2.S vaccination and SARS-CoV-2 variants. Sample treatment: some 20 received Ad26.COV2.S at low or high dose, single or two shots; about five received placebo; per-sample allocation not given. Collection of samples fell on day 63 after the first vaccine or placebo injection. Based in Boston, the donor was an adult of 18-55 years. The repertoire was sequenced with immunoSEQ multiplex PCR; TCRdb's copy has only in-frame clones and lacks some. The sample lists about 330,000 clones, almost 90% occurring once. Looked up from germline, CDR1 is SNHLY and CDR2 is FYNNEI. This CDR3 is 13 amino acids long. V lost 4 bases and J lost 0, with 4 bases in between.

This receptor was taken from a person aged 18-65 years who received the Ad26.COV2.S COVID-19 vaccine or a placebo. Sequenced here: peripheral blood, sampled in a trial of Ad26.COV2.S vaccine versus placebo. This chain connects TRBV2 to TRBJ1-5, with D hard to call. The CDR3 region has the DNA TGTGCCAGCAGTGGCGGTAGCAATCAGCCCCAGCATTTT. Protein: CASSGGSNQPQHF.